This T cell receptor beta chain was sequenced for a study of blood T cell repertoires in COVID-19. Background on the study: Both acute and convalescent COVID-19 samples were obtained from the United States, Italy and Spain. Nucleic acid was either cDNA or gDNA, and it came from T cells, B-cell-depleted T cells, or PBMCs.

Original methodology: Reference gene primer amplification gave estimated nucleated cell counts. Sequenced by immunoSEQ multiplex PCR; TCRdb stores in-frame clones only, minus some. V and J calls plus clone size are reproduced from that table; the DNA served to infer D and trimming. The sample includes over 95,000 clones, approximately 85% of them seen just once. V gave up 4 bases and J gave up 4 bases, with 11 bases separating them. CDR1 and CDR2 (germline): SGHRS, YFSETQ. The CDR3 consists of 14 residues. This clonotype originated in a woman aged 80 or older with active or convalescent COVID-19. The gene calls are TRBV5-1 and TRBJ1-4, with D tentatively TRBD1 (5 bases). The specimen was peripheral blood. CDR3 loop: CASSQAQGNEKLFF. The CDR3 DNA sequence: TGCGCCAGCAGCCAGGCCCAGGGTAATGAAAAACTGTTTTTT.